The entry below describes one TCR beta chain. Its antigen is unknown. Regarding time point: week 11, during vaccination. In the vaccine, a single dose held 300 ug of the mutant IDH1 20-mer peptide, along with topical imiquimod. The donor cohort comprised cases of new WHO grade 3 or 4 IDH1-mutant, ATRX-lost astrocytoma. Only in-frame clones appear in the TCRdb table, and some are missing; sequencing was by immunoSEQ multiplex PCR. The profile shows under 55,000 clones, around 90% of them singletons. The data stem from a study of a mutant IDH1 vaccine in newly diagnosed glioma. About the study: Patients began vaccination 4-6 weeks after radiotherapy alone, or with temozolomide cycles. Of treated patients, around 62% were men and roughly 38% women, averaging around 44 years.

This CDR3 has 12 amino acids. Deletions cut 4 bases from V and 1 base from J, with 5 bases between. Germline CDR1 SEHNR, CDR2 FQNEAQ (reference sequence). The chain couples TRBV7-9 to TRBJ2-7; D not certain. The clonotype originates from a man in his fifties with glioma. Sequenced here: PBMCs, sampled from a glioma patient whose treatment included an IDH1 peptide vaccine. DNA for the CDR3: TGTGCCAGCAGCTACACTTCCTACGAGCAGTACTTC. This sequence encodes CASSYTSYEQYF.